The clone carrying this TCR beta chain has only a few counts. The sample belongs to a study of T-cell memory formation after mild COVID-19. V was clipped by 0 bases and J by 9 bases, with 9 bases between them. Germline loops: CDR1 MGHRA, CDR2 YSYEKL. The CDR3 is 13 amino acids. One entry per CDR3 protein, called by TCRdb with MiXCR from the 5' RACE reads. The sample has fewer than 700,000 distinct CDR3 sequences, about a fifth seen once. The chain links TRBV4-1 to TRBJ2-1, with D unresolved. The specimen sequenced was PBMCs or a T cell subset sorted from them (not recorded which). The sequence was collected from an adult woman who had mild COVID-19 (a few samples of this study predate the infection). Cell type and time point are not known. The CDR3 spells CASSQDQWGEQFF. The CDR3 coding sequence is TGCGCCAGCAGCCAAGATCAGTGGGGTGAGCAGTTCTTC.